The 20 T cell receptor beta chains below were found in one sample sequenced in a study of blood T cell repertoires in COVID-19. TCRdb's copy holds only in-frame clones and misses some; the assay was immunoSEQ multiplex PCR. Of some 350,000 clones in the sample, around 87% are singletons; the top ten hold around 3%. The sample was peripheral blood. These receptor sequences come from a human donor in a cohort sampled during active COVID-19.

V usage is TRBV30 and J usage is TRBJ1-3; D not certain. The CDR3 runs to 14 residues. Germline CDR1 reads GTSNPN; CDR2 reads SVGIG (reference sequence). V lost 0 bases to trimming and J lost 4 bases, with 10 bases between them. The CDR3 loop is CAWSVLTPGNTIYF. CDR3 in DNA: TGTGCCTGGAGTGTGTTGACACCGGGAAACACCATATATTTT.

The chain carries TRBV7-9 and TRBJ1-1; D is unresolved. Germline V gives CDR1 SEHNR, CDR2 FQNEAQ (reference sequence). Trimming removed 2 bases at V and 1 base at J, with 8 bases between. The CDR3 consists of 14 residues. CDR3 loop: CASSLSGANTEAFF. In DNA, the CDR3 is TGTGCCAGCAGCTTATCCGGAGCGAACACTGAAGCTTTCTTT.

This clone appeared once. The rearrangement joins TRBV5-8 to TRBJ1-5; D uncertain. The CDR3 covers 12 residues. Per germline, CDR1 SGHTS and CDR2 YDEGEE. Trimming removed 4 bases at V and 10 bases at J, with 12 bases between. The CDR3 region has the DNA TGTGCCAGCAGCCCCCTTACTAGACCCCAGCATTTT. It codes for CASSPLTRPQHF.

This chain joins TRBV5-1 and TRBJ2-7, with 7 nucleotides matching TRBD1. Per germline, CDR1 SGHRS and CDR2 YFSETQ. The junction had 4 bases not matched to a gene; V was cut back by 3 bases and J by 1 base. CDR3 length: 14 residues. For the CDR3, the DNA is TGCGCCAGCAGCTCGGCAGGGGGATCCTACGAGCAGTACTTC. It translates to CASSSAGGSYEQYF.

The rearrangement links TRBV11-2 to TRBJ2-7; weak D call: TRBD1 (6 bases). The ends were cut back, 1 base at V and 4 bases at J, with 11 bases in the middle. The CDR3 extends over 14 amino acids. Per the germline V gene, CDR1 is SGHAT and CDR2 is FQNNGV. The CDR3 loop is CASSLANQGYEQYF. In nucleotides, the CDR3 is TGTGCCAGCAGCTTAGCGAACCAGGGGTACGAGCAGTACTTC.

The chain combines TRBV28 with TRBJ1-1; D not certain. The CDR3 covers 14 residues. With 3 bases removed from V and 3 bases from J, the gap between germline ends came to 11 bases. Per germline, CDR1 MDHEN and CDR2 SYDVKM. The CDR3 region has the DNA TGTGCCAGCAGTTTGACTCTCGGGGACACTGAAGCTTTCTTT. Protein sequence: CASSLTLGDTEAFF.

The CDR3 protein is CASSRSRDGEQYF. The CDR3 DNA sequence: TGTGCCAGCAGCCGATCGCGGGACGGCGAGCAGTACTTC. The V gene is TRBV3-1 (or the pseudogene TRBV3-2), the J gene TRBJ2-7, with D possibly matching TRBD2 (6 bases). V lost 4 bases to trimming and J lost 6 bases, with 13 bases between them. Germline lookup yields CDR1 LGHDT and CDR2 YNNKEL (reference sequence). The CDR3 covers 13 residues.

The V gene is TRBV5-1, the J gene TRBJ1-2; possible D gene TRBD1, 5 bases. Germline lookup yields CDR1 SGHRS and CDR2 YFSETQ. The CDR3 is 15 amino acids. V was shortened by 0 bases and J by 4 bases, with 13 bases between the two germline ends. The CDR3 DNA reads as TGCGCCAGCAGCTTGGGGGAGGAGGGACTCTATGGCTACACCTTC. It encodes CASSLGEEGLYGYTF.

As concerns this clone: In the same sample, other DNA sequences code for this CDR3. J is TRBJ2-1 and V is TRBV9; 7 nucleotides agree with TRBD2. Germline lookup yields CDR1 SGDLS and CDR2 YYNGEE. This CDR3 has 15 residues. The V and J ends lost 4 bases and 0 bases, in that order; junction bases with no gene match: 4. The CDR3 DNA reads as TGTGCCAGCAGCCCTAGCGGAAGCTCCTACAATGAGCAGTTCTTC. Its translation is CASSPSGSSYNEQFF.

This clone came up once. The V and J genes are TRBV2 and TRBJ1-1, with 7 bases fitting TRBD1. This CDR3 region has 11 residues. The germline CDR1 and CDR2 sequences are SNHLY and FYNNEI. V lost 9 bases to trimming and J lost 3 bases; unmatched junction nucleotides: 1. CDR3 sequence reads: CASQGDTEAFF. The CDR3 DNA is TGTGCCAGTCAGGGGGACACTGAAGCTTTCTTT.

This chain connects TRBV3-1 (or the pseudogene TRBV3-2) to TRBJ2-3; 10 nucleotides match TRBD2. The CDR3 has 15 residues. Germline V gene lookup returns CDR1 LGHDT and CDR2 YNNKEL (reference sequence). With 8 bases clipped from V and 5 bases from J, the junction kept 10 bases outside the gene matches. The CDR3 DNA is TGTGCCAGCTCAAGCGGGGGGGCTCCGGGAGATACGCAGTATTTT. Amino acid sequence: CASSSGGAPGDTQYF.

The chain recombines TRBV30 with TRBJ2-2; no clear D. V lost 4 bases and J 3 bases, leaving 12 bases between the germline ends. Germline V lookup: CDR1 GTSNPN, CDR2 SVGIG (reference sequence). CDR3 size: 14 residues. The CDR3 nucleotides are TGTGCCTGGACCACCAAGCGCCACACCGGGGAGCTGTTTTTT. This translates into CAWTTKRHTGELFF.

The CDR3 coding sequence is TGTGCCAGCAGCTTAGTAGGGGCGGATCGGAACACTGAAGCTTTCTTT. It encodes CASSLVGADRNTEAFF. The V call is TRBV7-8, the J call TRBJ1-1; D possibly corresponds to TRBD1 (5 bases). V lost 1 base and J lost 1, with 13 bases in between. Germline-derived CDR1 and CDR2 are SGHVS and FQNEAQ. The CDR3 runs 16 residues.

The rearrangement joins TRBV29-1 to TRBJ1-1, with D possibly being TRBD1 (5 bases). CDR3 length: 14 residues. CDR1 and CDR2 from the germline V gene are SQVTM and ANQGSEA. V was cut by 0 bases and J by 2 bases, with 10 bases left in between. As DNA, the CDR3 is TGCAGCGTTGAAGATAAGCAGGGTAACACTGAAGCTTTCTTT. Translation gives CSVEDKQGNTEAFF.

V is TRBV29-1 and J is TRBJ1-2; D may be TRBD1 (5 bases). V was shortened by 4 bases and J by 4 bases, with 19 bases between the two germline ends. The CDR3 has 15 amino acids. CDR1 is SQVTM, CDR2 ANQGSEA, per germline. CDR3 DNA: TGCAGCGTTGTAATCTGGACACCTACCTTCTATGGCTACACCTTC. The encoded protein is CSVVIWTPTFYGYTF.

The chain employs TRBV28 and TRBJ1-5; 9 nucleotides agree with TRBD1. The CDR3 is 17 residues long. In germline, CDR1 is MDHEN, CDR2 SYDVKM. The V gene end was trimmed by 3 bases and the J gene end by 5 bases; junction bases not matched to a gene: 11. CDR3 bases: TGTGCCAGCAGTTTTTGGACAGGGGATAACGGTGATCAGCCCCAGCATTTT. Its translation is CASSFWTGDNGDQPQHF. The full variable domain, with the rest looked up from reference TRBV28 and TRBJ1-5, is DVKVTQSSRYLVKRTGEKVFLECVQDMDHENMFWYRQDPGLGLRLIYFSYDVKMKEKGDIPEGYSVSREKKERFSLILESASTNQTSMYLCASSFWTGDNGDQPQHFGDGTRLSIL.

The chain carries TRBV30 and TRBJ2-2, with 8 positions matching TRBD1. The CDR3 has 15 amino acids. After removal of 7 bases from V and 6 bases from J, the junction contained 13 bases not matched to a gene. In germline, CDR1 is GTSNPN, CDR2 SVGIG (reference sequence). The CDR3: CASGREGQVAGELFF. Here the CDR3 DNA reads TGTGCCTCGGGACGTGAGGGACAGGTCGCCGGGGAGCTGTTTTTT.

V gene TRBV3-1 (or the pseudogene TRBV3-2) combines with J gene TRBJ2-7, with 13 bases identical to TRBD2. CDR1 LGHDT and CDR2 YNNKEL come from the germline V gene (reference sequence). This CDR3 region has 16 residues. Trimming took 5 bases from V and 7 from J; bases not matched to a gene: 11. CDR3 sequence: CASSALAGGPSREQYF. Written as DNA, the CDR3 is TGTGCCAGCAGCGCACTAGCGGGAGGGCCCTCGAGAGAGCAGTACTTC.

CDR3 in amino acids: CASSQTTSGRAGDTQYF. CDR3 DNA sequence: TGTGCCAGCAGCCAAACTACTAGCGGGAGGGCCGGAGATACGCAGTATTTT. The rearrangement links TRBV7-3 to TRBJ2-3; 13 positions match TRBD2. The CDR3 spans 17 residues. In germline, CDR1 is SGHTA, CDR2 FQGTGA. J gave up 5 bases and V 5 bases, and 10 bases lay outside the gene matches.

CDR3 loop: CASSPRLGGGTNTGELFF. CDR3 DNA sequence: TGTGCCAGCAGCCCCCGACTGGGCGGGGGGACTAACACCGGGGAGCTGTTTTTT. The chain links TRBV7-6 to TRBJ2-2, with 8 bases fitting TRBD2. CDR1 is SGHVS, CDR2 FNYEAQ, per germline. This CDR3 contains 18 residues. The V segment lost 5 bases and the J segment 2 bases; nucleotides outside the gene matches: 13. The full variable domain, its missing parts supplied by reference TRBV7-6 and TRBJ2-2, is GAGVSQSPRYKVTKRGQDVALRCDPISGHVSLYWYRQALGQGPEFLTYFNYEAQQDKSGLPNDRFSAERPEGSISTLTIQRTEQRDSAMYRCASSPRLGGGTNTGELFFGEGSRLTVL.